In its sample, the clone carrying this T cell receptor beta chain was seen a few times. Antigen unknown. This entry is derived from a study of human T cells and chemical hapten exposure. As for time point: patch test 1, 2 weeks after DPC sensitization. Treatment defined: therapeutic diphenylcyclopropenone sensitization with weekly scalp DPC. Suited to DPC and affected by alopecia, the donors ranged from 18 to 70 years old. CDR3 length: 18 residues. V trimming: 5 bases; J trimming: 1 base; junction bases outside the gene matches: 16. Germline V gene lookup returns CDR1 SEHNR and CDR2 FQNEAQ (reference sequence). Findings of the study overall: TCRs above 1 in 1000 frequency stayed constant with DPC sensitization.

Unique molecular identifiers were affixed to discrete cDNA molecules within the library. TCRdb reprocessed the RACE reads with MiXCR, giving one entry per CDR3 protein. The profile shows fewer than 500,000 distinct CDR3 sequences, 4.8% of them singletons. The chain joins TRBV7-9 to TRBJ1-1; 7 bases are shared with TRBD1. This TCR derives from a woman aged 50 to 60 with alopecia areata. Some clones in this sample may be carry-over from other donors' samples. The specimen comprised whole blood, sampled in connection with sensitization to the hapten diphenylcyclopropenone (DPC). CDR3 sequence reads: CASSQQGQIAVRNTEAFF. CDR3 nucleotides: TGTGCCAGCAGCCAACAGGGACAGATAGCTGTCCGGAACACTGAAGCTTTCTTT.